The 3 T cell receptor beta chains in this list originate from one sample, sequenced in a study of T cell responses to AZD1222 COVID-19 vaccine. Measured with immunoSEQ multiplex PCR; TCRdb has only the in-frame clones, and not every one. Found here are about 100,000 clones, around 83% of them singletons; the top ten hold less than 6%. Here the sequenced sample was peripheral blood, taken on day 0 of AZD1222 vaccination. Receptors originate from an adult in good health.

V is TRBV13 and J is TRBJ1-1; D is uncertain. The CDR3 spans 12 residues. The germline V and J ends were trimmed by 5 bases and 1 base, with 5 bases remaining between them. Germline CDR1 reads PRHDT; CDR2 reads FYEKMQ (reference sequence). This chain's CDR3 is CASSTANTEAFF. CDR3 DNA sequence: TGTGCCAGCAGCACAGCGAACACTGAAGCTTTCTTT. Full variable domain (remainder filled in from reference TRBV13 and TRBJ1-1): AAGVIQSPRHLIKEKRETATLKCYPIPRHDTVYWYQQGPGQDPQFLISFYEKMQSDKGSIPDRFSAQQFSDYHSELNMSSLELGDSALYFCASSTANTEAFFGQGTRLTVV.

The V call is TRBV18, the J call TRBJ2-1, with a weak D call TRBD1 (5 bases). The CDR3 sequence is 15 residues long. The V gene lost 4 bases and the J gene lost 1 base, with 11 bases spanning the gap. The germline V gene has CDR1 KGHSH and CDR2 LQKENI. The CDR3 bases are TGTGCCAGCTCACGCCAGGGTGGTTCCTACAATGAGCAGTTCTTC. It is translated as CASSRQGGSYNEQFF.

The CDR3 coding sequence is TGTGCCAGCAGAGCGGACAGGGGGGGCACCGGGGAGCTGTTTTTT. Translating it yields CASRADRGGTGELFF. The genes are TRBV2 and TRBJ2-2, with TRBD1 matching 10 bases. Trimming at V came to 6 bases and at J to 4 bases, leaving 5 bases not matched to a gene. The CDR3 has 15 residues. Germline CDR1 reads SNHLY; CDR2 reads FYNNEI.